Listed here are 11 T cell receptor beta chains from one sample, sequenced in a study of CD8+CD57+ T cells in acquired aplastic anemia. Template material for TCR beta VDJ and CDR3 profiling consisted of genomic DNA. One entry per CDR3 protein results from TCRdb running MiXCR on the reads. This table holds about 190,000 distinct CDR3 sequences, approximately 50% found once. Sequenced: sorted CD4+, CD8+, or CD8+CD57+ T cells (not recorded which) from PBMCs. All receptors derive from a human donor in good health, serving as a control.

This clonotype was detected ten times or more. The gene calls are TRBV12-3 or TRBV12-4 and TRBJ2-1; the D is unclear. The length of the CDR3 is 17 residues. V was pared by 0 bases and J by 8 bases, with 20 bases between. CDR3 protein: CASSLARGPGRIHEQFF. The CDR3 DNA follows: TGTGCCAGCAGTTTAGCTCGAGGCCCCGGCCGGATCCATGAGCAGTTCTTC.

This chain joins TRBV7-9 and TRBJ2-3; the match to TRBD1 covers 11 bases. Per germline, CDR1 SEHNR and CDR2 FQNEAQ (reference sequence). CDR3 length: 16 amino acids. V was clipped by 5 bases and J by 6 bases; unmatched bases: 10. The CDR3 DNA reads TGTGCCAGCAGCAGCGGACAGGGGGCTAATAGGGATACGCAGTATTTT. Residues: CASSSGQGANRDTQYF.

CDR3 in amino acids: CASLGSQGHNSPLHF. The CDR3 coding sequence is TGTGCCAGCCTTGGGTCACAGGGCCATAATTCACCCCTCCACTTT. V gene TRBV28 combines with J gene TRBJ1-6, with D tentatively TRBD1 (6 bases). The CDR3 totals 15 residues. The V gene's germline CDR1 is MDHEN and CDR2 SYDVKM. V gave up 8 bases and J gave up 5 bases, with 16 bases separating them. Combining the CDR3 with reference TRBV28 and TRBJ1-6 gives the whole variable domain DVKVTQSSRYLVKRTGEKVFLECVQDMDHENMFWYRQDPGLGLRLIYFSYDVKMKEKGDIPEGYSVSREKKERFSLILESASTNQTSMYLCASLGSQGHNSPLHFGNGTRLTVT.

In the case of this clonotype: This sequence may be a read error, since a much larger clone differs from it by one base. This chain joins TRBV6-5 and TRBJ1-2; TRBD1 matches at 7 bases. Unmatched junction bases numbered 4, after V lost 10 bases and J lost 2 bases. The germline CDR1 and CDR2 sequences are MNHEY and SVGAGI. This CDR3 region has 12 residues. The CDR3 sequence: CANSDRNYGYTF. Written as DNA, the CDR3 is TGTGCCAACTCGGACAGGAACTATGGCTACACCTTC.

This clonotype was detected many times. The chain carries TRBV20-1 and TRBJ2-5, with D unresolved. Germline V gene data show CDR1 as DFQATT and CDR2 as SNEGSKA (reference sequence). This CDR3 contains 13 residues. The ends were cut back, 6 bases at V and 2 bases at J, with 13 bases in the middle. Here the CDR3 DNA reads TGCAGTGCCAAAGTGGCAAATCAAGAGACCCAGTACTTC. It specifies CSAKVANQETQYF.

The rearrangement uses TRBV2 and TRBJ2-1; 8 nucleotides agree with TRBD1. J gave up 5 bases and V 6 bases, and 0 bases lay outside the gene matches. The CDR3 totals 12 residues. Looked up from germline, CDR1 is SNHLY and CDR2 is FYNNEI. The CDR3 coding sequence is TGTGCCAGCAGGACAGGGGACAATGAGCAGTTCTTC. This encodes CASRTGDNEQFF.

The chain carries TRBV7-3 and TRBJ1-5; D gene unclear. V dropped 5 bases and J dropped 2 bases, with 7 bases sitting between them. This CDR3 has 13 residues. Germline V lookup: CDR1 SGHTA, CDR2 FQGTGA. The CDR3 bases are TGTGCCAGCAGCGCAGACGGCAATCAGCCCCAGCATTTT. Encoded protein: CASSADGNQPQHF.

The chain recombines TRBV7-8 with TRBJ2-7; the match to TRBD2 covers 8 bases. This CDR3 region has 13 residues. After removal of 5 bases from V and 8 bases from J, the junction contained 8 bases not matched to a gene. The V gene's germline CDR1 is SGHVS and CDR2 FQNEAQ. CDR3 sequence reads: CASSLGGLAQQYF. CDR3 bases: TGTGCCAGCAGCCTGGGTGGACTAGCCCAGCAGTACTTC. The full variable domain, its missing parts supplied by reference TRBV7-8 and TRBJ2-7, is GAGVSQSPRYKVAKRGQDVALRCDPISGHVSLFWYQQALGQGPEFLTYFQNEAQLDKSGLPSDRFFAERPEGSVSTLKIQRTQQEDSAVYLCASSLGGLAQQYFGPGTRLTVT.

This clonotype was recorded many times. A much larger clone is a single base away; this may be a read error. The CDR3 protein is CSARGPNSPFHF. The CDR3 coding sequence is TGCAGTGCTAGAGGGCCTAATTCACCCTTCCACTTT. The chain combines TRBV20-1 with TRBJ1-6, with D uncertain. The CDR3 is made up of 12 amino acids. Germline V lookup: CDR1 DFQATT, CDR2 SNEGSKA (reference sequence).

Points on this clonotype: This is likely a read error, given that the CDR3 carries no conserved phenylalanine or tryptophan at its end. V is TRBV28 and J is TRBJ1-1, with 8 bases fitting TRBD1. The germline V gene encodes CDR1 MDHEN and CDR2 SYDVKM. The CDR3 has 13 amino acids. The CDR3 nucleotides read TGTGCTAGCAAGGACAGGGCGGGGACTGAAGCTTTCATT. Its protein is CASKDRAGTEAFI.

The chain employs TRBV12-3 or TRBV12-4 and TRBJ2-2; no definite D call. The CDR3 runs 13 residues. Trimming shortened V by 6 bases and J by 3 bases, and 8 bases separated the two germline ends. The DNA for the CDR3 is TGTGCCAGCAGAGAACTATACACCGGGGAGCTGTTTTTT. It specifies CASRELYTGELFF.